This is a list of T cell receptor beta chains from one sample in a study of control samples from healthy donors and cancer patients. Sequencing used immunoSEQ multiplex PCR; TCRdb keeps in-frame clones, though not all of them. The table shows approximately 90,000 clones, with 93% occurring only once. Sequencing was carried out using blood. The receptor set was obtained from a woman aged 25 to 39 in good health. CDR3s include the opening cysteine and the closing phenylalanine or tryptophan. D genes are given only for firm matches. Some rows have no size entry. The others give once, few or many, or a class for an expanded clone.

v_gene: TRBV4-1; d_gene: NA; abundance: NA; j_gene: TRBJ1-4; CDR3aa: CASSPGGLGEKLFF; CDR3nt: TGCGCCAGCAGCCCGGGGGGGCTGGGTGAAAAACTGTTTTTT
v_gene: TRBV19; d_gene: NA; abundance: NA; j_gene: TRBJ1-5; CDR3aa: CASRQGNQPQHF; CDR3nt: TGTGCCAGTAGACAGGGCAATCAGCCCCAGCATTTT
v_gene: TRBV24-1; d_gene: NA; abundance: NA; j_gene: TRBJ2-2; CDR3aa: CATSVLGTDTGELFF; CDR3nt: TGTGCCACCAGTGTTTTGGGGACGGACACCGGGGAGCTGTTTTTT
v_gene: TRBV3-1/TRBV3-2; d_gene: NA; abundance: NA; j_gene: TRBJ2-1; CDR3aa: CASSQDLAEDNEQFF; CDR3nt: TGTGCCAGCAGCCAAGATCTTGCTGAAGACAATGAGCAGTTCTTC
v_gene: TRBV6-5; d_gene: TRBD1; abundance: NA; j_gene: TRBJ1-6; CDR3aa: CASRRTGTGDSPLHF; CDR3nt: TGTGCCAGCAGGAGAACCGGGACAGGGGATTCACCCCTCCACTTT
v_gene: TRBV4-1; d_gene: NA; abundance: NA; j_gene: TRBJ2-7; CDR3aa: CASSQGGPSSYEQYF; CDR3nt: TGCGCCAGCAGCCAAGGGGGGCCAAGCTCCTACGAGCAGTACTTC
v_gene: TRBV18; d_gene: NA; abundance: NA; j_gene: TRBJ2-7; CDR3aa: CASSPSQVIYEQYF; CDR3nt: TGTGCCAGCTCACCATCCCAGGTAATTTACGAGCAGTACTTC
v_gene: TRBV3-1/TRBV3-2; d_gene: NA; abundance: NA; j_gene: TRBJ2-7; CDR3aa: CASSHLVGEQYF; CDR3nt: TGTGCCAGCAGCCACCTAGTTGGTGAGCAGTACTTC
v_gene: TRBV28; d_gene: TRBD1; abundance: NA; j_gene: TRBJ2-7; CDR3aa: CASQTGTGLYEQYF; CDR3nt: TGTGCCAGCCAAACCGGGACAGGGTTGTACGAGCAGTACTTC
v_gene: TRBV27; d_gene: NA; abundance: NA; j_gene: TRBJ2-7; CDR3aa: CASSLSQGRPPSYEQYF; CDR3nt: TGTGCCAGCAGTTTATCGCAGGGCAGACCACCCTCCTACGAGCAGTACTTC
v_gene: TRBV19; d_gene: NA; abundance: NA; j_gene: TRBJ2-1; CDR3aa: CASSPRQSSYNEQFF; CDR3nt: TGTGCCAGTAGTCCCCGACAAAGCTCCTACAATGAGCAGTTCTTC
v_gene: TRBV19; d_gene: TRBD2; abundance: NA; j_gene: TRBJ2-1; CDR3aa: CASSMATSGGASYNEQFF; CDR3nt: TGTGCCAGTAGTATGGCGACTAGCGGGGGGGCCTCCTACAATGAGCAGTTCTTC
v_gene: TRBV5-4; d_gene: NA; abundance: NA; j_gene: TRBJ1-6; CDR3aa: CASSLRDPNSPLHF; CDR3nt: TGTGCCAGCAGCTTGAGGGACCCTAATTCACCCCTCCACTTT
v_gene: TRBV12-5; d_gene: NA; abundance: NA; j_gene: TRBJ2-7; CDR3aa: CASGYTGTGFSYEQYF; CDR3nt: TGTGCTAGTGGATATACCGGGACGGGGTTTTCCTACGAGCAGTACTTC
v_gene: TRBV24-1; d_gene: NA; abundance: NA; j_gene: TRBJ2-7; CDR3aa: CATSAQDQGMGEQYF; CDR3nt: TGTGCCACCAGTGCCCAAGACCAGGGGATGGGCGAGCAGTACTTC
v_gene: TRBV2; d_gene: NA; abundance: NA; j_gene: TRBJ1-1; CDR3aa: CASSEILGWNTEAFF; CDR3nt: TGTGCCAGCAGTGAAATCCTCGGATGGAACACTGAAGCTTTCTTT
v_gene: TRBV5-6; d_gene: NA; abundance: NA; j_gene: TRBJ2-1; CDR3aa: CASSIKTGHPIYNEQFF; CDR3nt: TGTGCCAGCAGCATAAAAACAGGGCATCCCATATACAATGAGCAGTTCTTC
v_gene: TRBV6-4; d_gene: NA; abundance: NA; j_gene: TRBJ2-3; CDR3aa: CASSPGGSDTDTQYF; CDR3nt: TGTGCCAGCAGTCCAGGCGGGTCCGACACAGATACGCAGTATTTT
v_gene: TRBV3-1/TRBV3-2; d_gene: NA; abundance: few; j_gene: TRBJ2-5; CDR3aa: CASSQETGLVKTQYF; CDR3nt: TGTGCCAGCAGCCAAGAAACCGGGTTGGTAAAGACCCAGTACTTC
v_gene: TRBV10-3; d_gene: TRBD2; abundance: NA; j_gene: TRBJ2-2; CDR3aa: CAISEVPSGRFHRELFF; CDR3nt: TGTGCCATCAGTGAGGTCCCTAGCGGGAGATTTCACCGGGAGCTGTTTTTT
v_gene: TRBV2; d_gene: NA; abundance: NA; j_gene: TRBJ1-5; CDR3aa: CASRAQLNQPQHF; CDR3nt: TGTGCCAGCAGGGCACAGCTTAATCAGCCCCAGCATTTT
v_gene: TRBV29-1; d_gene: NA; abundance: NA; j_gene: TRBJ2-1; CDR3aa: CSVEDLGAGVISYNEQFF; CDR3nt: TGCAGCGTTGAAGATCTTGGCGCCGGGGTTATCTCCTACAATGAGCAGTTCTTC